One and the same sample provided the 8 T cell receptor beta chains below, sequenced in a study of CD8 T cells in ankylosing spondylitis. Each CDR3 protein gets one entry after TCRdb re-called the 5' RACE reads with MiXCR. This sample has roughly 240,000 distinct CDR3 sequences; 30% to 40% occur once, and the top ten carry about 4.2%. Sample: blood, either unsorted or a sorted T cell fraction (not recorded which). The receptors were sampled from a male donor with ankylosing spondylitis or in good health (not recorded which).

The chain joins TRBV10-3 to TRBJ2-7, with 10 bases aligning to TRBD1. Germline values: CDR1 ENHRY, CDR2 SYGVKD. The CDR3 is 14 residues long. V gave up 6 bases and J gave up 6 bases; unmatched junction bases: 8. The CDR3 is CAISSGQGILEQYF. The CDR3, as DNA: TGTGCCATCAGCTCGGGACAGGGGATCCTCGAGCAGTACTTC.

The CDR3 spells CASSKGTGKKGSYEQYF. The DNA for the CDR3 is TGTGCCAGCAGCAAAGGGACAGGGAAGAAGGGGTCTTACGAGCAGTACTTC. The chain employs TRBV9 and TRBJ2-7; TRBD1 aligns across 9 bases. The CDR3 sequence is 17 residues long. Germline lookup yields CDR1 SGDLS and CDR2 YYNGEE. V lost 4 bases and J lost 4; bases outside the gene matches: 15. Full variable domain (outside the CDR3, taken from reference TRBV9 and TRBJ2-7): DSGVTQTPKHLITATGQRVTLRCSPRSGDLSVYWYQQSLDQGLQFLIQYYNGEERAKGNILERFSAQQFPDLHSELNLSSLELGDSALYFCASSKGTGKKGSYEQYFGPGTRLTVT.

This clonotype was detected only a few times. The chain links TRBV5-5 to TRBJ2-7; unclear D gene. Germline assignment: CDR1 SGHKS and CDR2 YYEKEE (reference sequence). CDR3 size: 13 residues. V was clipped by 2 bases and J by 2 bases, with 8 bases between them. This CDR3 reads CASSLRVTYEQYF. The DNA of the CDR3 is TGTGCCAGCAGCTTACGAGTTACCTACGAGCAGTACTTC.

This clonotype was detected ten times or more. This sequence joins TRBV12-3 or TRBV12-4 and TRBJ2-3; D may be TRBD2 (6 bases). There are 16 residues in the CDR3. The V end was cut by 5 bases, the J end by 3 bases, with 18 bases between. CDR3 DNA: TGTGCCAGCAGTCCAACACGGGGGATGGGTACAGATACGCAGTATTTT. It is translated as CASSPTRGMGTDTQYF.

The chain uses TRBV6-5 and TRBJ1-1, with D maybe TRBD1 (6 bases). The CDR3 contains 12 residues. Germline assignment: CDR1 MNHEY and CDR2 SVGAGI. The V end lost 8 bases, the J end lost 6 bases, and 13 bases lay between the germline ends. The CDR3 loop is CASVGRGPEAFF. The CDR3 DNA reads TGTGCCAGCGTCGGCAGGGGTCCTGAAGCTTTCTTT.

The V and J genes are TRBV10-3 and TRBJ2-4; TRBD1 agrees at 7 bases. Losses at the gene ends were 3 bases for V and 3 bases for J; bases not matched to a gene: 5. Germline values: CDR1 ENHRY, CDR2 SYGVKD. This CDR3 comprises 15 residues. CDR3 DNA: TGTGCCATCAGTGACGAGGGGGCCCACAAAAACATTCAGTACTTC. Translated: CAISDEGAHKNIQYF.

For this clonotype: Germline and junction disagree at one end, which may indicate a read error. The rearrangement uses TRBV20-1 and TRBJ1-2; 8 nucleotides line up with TRBD1. The germline V gene encodes CDR1 DFQATT and CDR2 SNEGSKA (reference sequence). The CDR3 has 17 residues. CDR3 sequence reads: CCARDSSAGGPFYGYTF. The CDR3 DNA is TGCTGTGCTAGGGATTCAAGCGCAGGGGGCCCATTCTATGGCTACACCTTC.

This clonotype has only a few counts. The genes are TRBV18 and TRBJ2-1; 9 bases fit TRBD1. Germline V CDR1 and CDR2: KGHSH, LQKENI. This CDR3 region has 13 residues. V dropped 3 bases and J dropped 10; count of bases not matched to a gene: 4. The CDR3 protein is CASSPGTGNEQFF. The CDR3 DNA reads TGTGCCAGCTCACCCGGGACAGGGAACGAGCAGTTCTTC.